The next 7 T cell receptor beta chains were all read from a single sample in a study of read filtering for tumor transcriptome and immune sequencing. This library used around 0.4 ug RNA and molecular barcoded adaptors spanning alpha/delta and beta/gamma chains. TCRdb itself ran the reads through MiXCR, one entry per CDR3 protein. The repertoire holds roughly 130,000 distinct CDR3 sequences, with over 10% as singletons. Sequenced sample: a population of CD138-negative cells sorted from bone marrow. The receptors here all came from a donor aged 40 or older with multiple myeloma.

The sample holds a few counts of this clonotype. This rearrangement joins TRBV6-2 or TRBV6-3 to TRBJ2-3, with D perhaps matching TRBD2 (6 bases). Germline V gene lookup returns CDR1 MNHEY and CDR2 SVGEGT. This CDR3 has 17 amino acids. V was shortened by 1 base and J by 5 bases, with 19 bases between the two germline ends. The CDR3 coding sequence is TGTGCCAGCAGTTACTTGGCGACAGCTAGGAGGGAAGATACGCAGTATTTT. Protein: CASSYLATARREDTQYF.

This clonotype was counted between two and nine times. The CDR3 nucleotides read TGTGCCACCAGTGATTTAACCGGGGAGCTGTTTTTT. This codes for CATSDLTGELFF. This chain joins TRBV24-1 and TRBJ2-2, with D unclear. This CDR3 is built from 12 residues. V was trimmed by 1 base and J by 5 bases, leaving 1 base between them. The germline V gene has CDR1 KGHDR and CDR2 SFDVKD.

This clonotype was counted at least ten times. This rearrangement joins TRBV7-2 to TRBJ2-1, with a tentative D call TRBD1 (5 bases). Trimming took off 6 bases at V and 2 bases at J, with 11 bases between the two ends. The CDR3 has 14 residues. The germline V gene encodes CDR1 SGHTA and CDR2 FQGNSA. The CDR3 bases are TGTGCCAGCAGGGGCAGGGTCGCCTACAATGAGCAGTTCTTC. Translating gives CASRGRVAYNEQFF.

The CDR3 is CASSVQGHQPQHF. The CDR3 DNA reads TGTGCCAGTAGTGTACAGGGTCATCAGCCCCAGCATTTT. This sequence joins TRBV19 and TRBJ1-5; possibly TRBD1 for D (6 bases). Trimming left V 5 bases short and J 5 bases short, with 10 bases between. The CDR3 runs 13 residues. The germline gives CDR1 LNHDA, CDR2 SQIVND (reference sequence).

Only a few counts were recorded for this clonotype. One base away lies a much larger clone, so this may be a sequencing read error. The rearrangement links TRBV29-1 to TRBJ2-3, with a tentative D call TRBD1 (6 bases). This CDR3 spans 14 amino acids. Germline V gene lookup returns CDR1 SQVTM and CDR2 ANQGSEA. The CDR3 reads CSVEFAVRTDTQCF. The CDR3 region has the DNA TGCAGCGTTGAGTTTGCCGTGCGGACAGATACGCAGTGTTTT.

This clonotype was counted a few times. Possible read error: a much larger clone is one base away. This chain connects TRBV19 to TRBJ2-1; 8 bases agree with TRBD2. Trimming took 11 bases from V and 5 from J; bases not matched to a gene: 14. The CDR3 length is 15 residues. Germline loops: CDR1 LNHDA, CDR2 SQIVND (reference sequence). CDR3: CAGTWGLGTHNEQFF. The DNA for the CDR3 is TGTGCCGGTACTTGGGGACTAGGTACCCACAATGAGCAGTTCTTC.

With regard to this clonotype: Just one base apart from a much larger clone, this may be a read error. The chain is built from TRBV20-1 and TRBJ2-1, with 8 bases lining up with TRBD2. This CDR3 is built from 14 residues. The germline V gene has CDR1 DFQATT and CDR2 SNEGSKA (reference sequence). CDR3 residues: CSAGAGVSYNGQFF. The CDR3 nucleotides are TGCAGTGCCGGAGCGGGAGTCTCCTACAATGGGCAGTTCTTC.